This T cell receptor beta chain is from a study of T cells after yellow fever vaccination. The overall study: SMART-Seq v4 Ultra Low Input served to prepare low-cell-number fractions.

The CDR3 covers 15 residues. CDR1 SGHRS and CDR2 YFSETQ come from the germline V gene. Trimming removed 1 base at V and 3 bases at J, with 12 bases between. This clonotype was detected only a few times. The antigen is unknown. TCRdb passed the 5' RACE reads through MiXCR, listing each CDR3 protein once. Of nearly 550,000 distinct CDR3 sequences listed, about 19% are singletons. General observations from the study: A small proportion of clonotypes was detected in both the CD4 and CD8 compartments. Weaker in magnitude, the secondary response showed a faster peak on day 5 versus 15.

This receptor was taken from a man under 40 who received the YFV17D yellow fever vaccine. The starting material was PBMCs, obtained 15 days after the yellow fever booster vaccination. The chain recombines TRBV5-1 with TRBJ2-3, with a tentative D call TRBD2 (7 bases). CDR3 sequence (DNA): TGCGCCAGCAGCTTGAGGGGGGGATGGACAGATACGCAGTATTTT. Protein sequence: CASSLRGGWTDTQYF. The full variable domain, in which reference TRBV5-1 and TRBJ2-3 provide the parts outside the CDR3, is KAGVTQTPRYLIKTRGQQVTLSCSPISGHRSVSWYQQTPGQGLQFLFEYFSETQRNKGNFPGRFSGRQFSNSRSEMNVSTLELGDSALYLCASSLRGGWTDTQYFGPGTRLTVL.